The T cell receptor (beta chain) described here comes from a study of blood T cell repertoires in COVID-19. The overall study: The United States, Italy and Spain supplied acute and convalescent COVID-19 samples. Nucleic acid was either cDNA or gDNA, and it came from T cells, B-cell-depleted T cells, or PBMCs.

In the authors' methods: Reference gene primer amplification in the assay estimated nucleated cell counts. The table came from immunoSEQ multiplex PCR; TCRdb's copy has only in-frame clones and leaves some out. The D gene and trimming were derived from the DNA, and the V and J assignments and clone size from that table. This repertoire shows about 190,000 clones, over 75% found once; its top ten account for about 3%. J lost 8 bases, V lost 4 bases, and 5 bases had no gene match. This CDR3 is built from 14 residues. In germline, CDR1 is KGHSH, CDR2 LQKENI. The source material was peripheral blood. This receptor was identified in an elderly woman with active or convalescent COVID-19. The rearrangement links TRBV18 to TRBJ1-4, with 9 bases fitting TRBD1. CDR3 bases: TGTGCCAGCTCACGACGGACAGGGGAAGAAAAACTGTTTTTT. As protein: CASSRRTGEEKLFF.